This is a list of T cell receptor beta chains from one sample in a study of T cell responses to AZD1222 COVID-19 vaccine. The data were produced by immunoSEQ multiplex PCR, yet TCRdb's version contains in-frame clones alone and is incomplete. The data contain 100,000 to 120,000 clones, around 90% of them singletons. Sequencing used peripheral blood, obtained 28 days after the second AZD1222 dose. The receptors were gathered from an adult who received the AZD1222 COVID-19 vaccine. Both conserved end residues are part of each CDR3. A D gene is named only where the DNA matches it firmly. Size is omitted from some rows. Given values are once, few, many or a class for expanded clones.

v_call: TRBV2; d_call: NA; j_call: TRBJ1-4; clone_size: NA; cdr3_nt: TGTGCCAGCAGCCTGTATTCGGGGATTAATGAAAAACTGTTTTTT; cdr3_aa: CASSLYSGINEKLFF
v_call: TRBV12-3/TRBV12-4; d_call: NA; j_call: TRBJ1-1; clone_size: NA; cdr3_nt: TGTGCCAGCACAGGGTCGAACACTGAAGCTTTCTTT; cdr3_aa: CASTGSNTEAFF
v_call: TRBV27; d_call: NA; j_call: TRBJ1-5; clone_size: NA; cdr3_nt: TGTGCCAGCGGACCAGGGTCCAATCAGCCCCAGCATTTT; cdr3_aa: CASGPGSNQPQHF
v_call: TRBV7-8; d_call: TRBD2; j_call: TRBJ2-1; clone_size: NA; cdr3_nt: TGTGCCAGCAGCTTTCGTAAGAGACTAGCGGGATTTGGGGAGCAGTTCTTC; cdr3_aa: CASSFRKRLAGFGEQFF
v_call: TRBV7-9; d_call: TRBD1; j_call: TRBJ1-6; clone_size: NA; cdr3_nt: TGTGCCAGCAGCTTAGCGACAGGGGGGGATTCACCCCTCCACTTT; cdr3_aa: CASSLATGGDSPLHF
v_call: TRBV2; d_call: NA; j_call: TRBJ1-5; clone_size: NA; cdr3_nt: TGTGCCAGCGCTAGAATGGGGAGTCAGCCCCAGCATTTT; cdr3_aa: CASARMGSQPQHF
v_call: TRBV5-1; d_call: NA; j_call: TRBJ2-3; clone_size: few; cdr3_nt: TGCGCCAGCAACCAGGGCGGGCAGGCCTCAGATACGCAGTATTTT; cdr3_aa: CASNQGGQASDTQYF
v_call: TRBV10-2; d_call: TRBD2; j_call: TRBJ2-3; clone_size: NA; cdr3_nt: TGCGCCAGCAGCTACGGACTAGCGGGAGACCCAGATACGCAGTATTTT; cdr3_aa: CASSYGLAGDPDTQYF
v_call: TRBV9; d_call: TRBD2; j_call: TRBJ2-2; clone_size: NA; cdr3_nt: TGTGCCAGCAGCGCACTAGCGGGTAACACCGGGGAGCTGTTTTTT; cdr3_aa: CASSALAGNTGELFF
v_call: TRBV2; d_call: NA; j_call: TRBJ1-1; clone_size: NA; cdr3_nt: TGTGCCAGCAGTGCCTTGACAGCTGAAGCTTTCTTT; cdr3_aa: CASSALTAEAFF
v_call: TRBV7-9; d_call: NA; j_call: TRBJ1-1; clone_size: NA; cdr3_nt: TGTGCCAGCAGCTTAGACACGAACACTGAAGCTTTCTTT; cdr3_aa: CASSLDTNTEAFF
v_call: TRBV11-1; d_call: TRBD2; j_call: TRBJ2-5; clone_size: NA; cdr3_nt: TGTGCCAGCAGCCTGACTAGCGGGGCGACAGGAGAGACCCAGTACTTC; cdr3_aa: CASSLTSGATGETQYF
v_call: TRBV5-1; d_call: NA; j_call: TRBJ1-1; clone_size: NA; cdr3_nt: TGCGCCAGCAGCTTGCTTGACACGGAGAACACTGAAGCTTTCTTT; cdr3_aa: CASSLLDTENTEAFF
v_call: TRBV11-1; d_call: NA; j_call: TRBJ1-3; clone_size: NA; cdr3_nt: TGTGCCAGCAGCTCACCCGGGACAAAAACCGGAAACACCATATATTTT; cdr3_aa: CASSSPGTKTGNTIYF
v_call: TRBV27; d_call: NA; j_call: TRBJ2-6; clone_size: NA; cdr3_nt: TGTGCCAGCAGTCAACAGGGTCCGTTCTCTGGGGCCAACGTCCTGACTTTC; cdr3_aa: CASSQQGPFSGANVLTF
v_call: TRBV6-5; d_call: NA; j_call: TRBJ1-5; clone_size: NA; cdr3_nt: TGTGCCAGCAGCACAGGTGTGCAGCCCCAGCATTTT; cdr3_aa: CASSTGVQPQHF
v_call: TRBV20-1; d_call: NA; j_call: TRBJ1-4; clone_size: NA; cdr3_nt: TGCAGTGCTAGTATAGGGAAGGGTGAAAAACTGTTTTTT; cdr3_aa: CSASIGKGEKLFF
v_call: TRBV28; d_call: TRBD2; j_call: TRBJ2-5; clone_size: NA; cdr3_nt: TGTGCCAGCAGGGGACTAGCGGGAGTTCGAGAGACCCAGTACTTC; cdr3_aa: CASRGLAGVRETQYF
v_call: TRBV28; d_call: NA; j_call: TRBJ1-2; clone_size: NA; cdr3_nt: TGTGCCAGCAGTTTATCAGATTATGGCTACACCTTC; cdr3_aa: CASSLSDYGYTF
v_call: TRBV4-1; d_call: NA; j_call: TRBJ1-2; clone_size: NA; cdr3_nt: TGCGCCAGCAGCCAGGGGTGGGGACGGGGCTACACCTTC; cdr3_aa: CASSQGWGRGYTF
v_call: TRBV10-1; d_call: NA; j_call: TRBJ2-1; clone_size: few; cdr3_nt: TGCGCCAGCAGTTCCGGGACCGGGGACTACAATGAGCAGTTCTTC; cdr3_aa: CASSSGTGDYNEQFF
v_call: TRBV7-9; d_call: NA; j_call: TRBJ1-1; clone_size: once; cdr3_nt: TGTGCCAGCAGCGCAGGGGCGGGGACTGAAGCTTTCTTT; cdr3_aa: CASSAGAGTEAFF
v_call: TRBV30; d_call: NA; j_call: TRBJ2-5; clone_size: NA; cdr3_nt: TGTGCCTGGAGTGTACAAGTCAACCAAGAGACCCAGTACTTC; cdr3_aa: CAWSVQVNQETQYF
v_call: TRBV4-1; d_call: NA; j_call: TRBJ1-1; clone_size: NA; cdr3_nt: TGCGCCAGCAGCCAAGATGCAGGGATTGCTGAAGCTTTCTTT; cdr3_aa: CASSQDAGIAEAFF
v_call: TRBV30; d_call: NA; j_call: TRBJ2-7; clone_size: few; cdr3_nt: TGTGCCTGGAAGCAGGGACTCTCCTACGAGCAGTACTTC; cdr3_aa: CAWKQGLSYEQYF
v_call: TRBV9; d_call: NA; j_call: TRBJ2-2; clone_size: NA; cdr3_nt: TGTGCCAGCAGCGTAGACAGCGGGTTGGGCGGGGAGCTGTTTTTT; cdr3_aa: CASSVDSGLGGELFF
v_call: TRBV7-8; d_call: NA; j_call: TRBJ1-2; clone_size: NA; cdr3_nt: TGTGCCAGCAGCTTATCTCCCCCGGCCTATGGCTACACCTTC; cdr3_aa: CASSLSPPAYGYTF
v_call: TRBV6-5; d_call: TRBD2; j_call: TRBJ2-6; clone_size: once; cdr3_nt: TGTGCCAGCAGTTACTCGAGAGGGAGGGACCTGACTTTC; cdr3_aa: CASSYSRGRDLTF
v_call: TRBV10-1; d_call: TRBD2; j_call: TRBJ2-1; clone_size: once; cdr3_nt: TGCGCCAGCAGTGAACTAGCGGGAGGGCTCAATGAGCAGTTCTTC; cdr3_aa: CASSELAGGLNEQFF
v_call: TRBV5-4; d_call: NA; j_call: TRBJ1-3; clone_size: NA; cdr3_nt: TGTGCCAGCAGCTCCGGCAGCAGCTCTGGAAACACCATATATTTT; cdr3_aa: CASSSGSSSGNTIYF
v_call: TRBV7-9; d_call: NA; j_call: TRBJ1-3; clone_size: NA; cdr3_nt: TGTGCCAGCAGCTTATTTAGGACGGAGAGCTCTGGAAACACCATATATTTT; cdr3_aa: CASSLFRTESSGNTIYF
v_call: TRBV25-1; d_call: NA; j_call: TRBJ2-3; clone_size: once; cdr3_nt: TGTGCCAGCAGTGACTTGGGGATCACAGATACGCAGTATTTT; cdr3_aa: CASSDLGITDTQYF
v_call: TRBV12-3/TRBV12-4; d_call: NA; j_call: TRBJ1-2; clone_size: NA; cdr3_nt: TGTGCCAGCAGTAGGGGTCTTCTCTATGGCTACACCTTC; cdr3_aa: CASSRGLLYGYTF
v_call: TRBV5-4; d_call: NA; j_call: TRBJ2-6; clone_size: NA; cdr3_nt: TGTGCCAGCAGCCTGGGGCAGGGCGTGGGCTCTGGGGCCAACGTCCTGACTTTC; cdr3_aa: CASSLGQGVGSGANVLTF
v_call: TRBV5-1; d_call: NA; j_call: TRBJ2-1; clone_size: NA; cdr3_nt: TGCGCCAGCAGCTTGGGTGCAGGGACCCCCTCCTACAATGAGCAGTTCTTC; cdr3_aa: CASSLGAGTPSYNEQFF
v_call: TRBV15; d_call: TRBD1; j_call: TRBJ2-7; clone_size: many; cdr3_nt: TGTGCCACCAGCGCTCGACAGGGCCTATCCTACGAGCAGTACTTC; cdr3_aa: CATSARQGLSYEQYF
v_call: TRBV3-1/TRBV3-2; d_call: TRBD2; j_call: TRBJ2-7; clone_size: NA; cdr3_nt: TGTGCCAGCAGCCCCGATCTAGCGGGGGGAAACTACGAGCAGTACTTC; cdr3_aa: CASSPDLAGGNYEQYF
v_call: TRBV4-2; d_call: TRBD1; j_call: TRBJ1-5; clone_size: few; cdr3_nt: TGTGCCAGCAGCCAATCAACAGGGGTTGGGAATCAGCCCCAGCATTTT; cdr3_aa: CASSQSTGVGNQPQHF
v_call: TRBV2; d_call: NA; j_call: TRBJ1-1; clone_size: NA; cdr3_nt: TGTGCCAGCAGTGACCCGGATCCCGTTGAAGCTTTCTTT; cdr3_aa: CASSDPDPVEAFF
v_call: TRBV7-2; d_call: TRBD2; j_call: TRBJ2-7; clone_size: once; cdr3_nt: TGTGCCAGCACCGGGACTAGCGGTTTCTACGAGCAGTACTTC; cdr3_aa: CASTGTSGFYEQYF
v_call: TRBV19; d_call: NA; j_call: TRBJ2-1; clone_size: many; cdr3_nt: TGTGCCAGTAGTATCAGGGACCTTTACAATGAGCAGTTCTTC; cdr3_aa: CASSIRDLYNEQFF
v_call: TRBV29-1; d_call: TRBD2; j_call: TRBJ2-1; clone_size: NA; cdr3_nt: TGCAGCTTTAACGGGAGGGAGGGCACAGGGCAGTTCTTC; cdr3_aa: CSFNGREGTGQFF